The clone carrying this TCR beta chain appeared a few times. Its antigen remains unidentified. The source of the sample is a study of response to subunit inactivated influenza vaccine. Study-wide results and limits: It was the authors' suggestion that each seasonal influenza vaccination recruits few new T cells.

Each CDR3 protein gets one entry after TCRdb re-called the RT-PCR reads with MiXCR. The sample lists over 650,000 distinct CDR3 sequences; about 18% were seen once. CDR3 length: 16 amino acids. V was pared by 0 bases and J by 4 bases, with 16 bases between. Germline V gene data show CDR1 as SGDLS and CDR2 as YYNGEE. Sequenced material: PBMCs from blood, taken more than 4 days after vaccination. V gene TRBV9 combines with J gene TRBJ2-5; tentative D call: TRBD2 (5 bases). This sequence was found in a man between 45 and 60 years old who received an inactivated influenza vaccine. CDR3 loop: CASSVGGKGARETQYF. The CDR3 DNA follows: TGTGCCAGCAGCGTAGGTGGAAAGGGAGCAAGAGAGACCCAGTACTTC.